This record looks at one T cell receptor beta chain sequence and its context. The PCR employed 60 Vbeta primers together with 13 Jbeta primers. Assay: immunoSEQ multiplex PCR; the TCRdb copy retains only in-frame clones and omits some. The table shows over 110,000 clones, with around four fifths occurring only once. This sample is drawn from a study of cytomegalovirus exposure and HLA in healthy donors. This CDR3 is 14 amino acids long. In germline, CDR1 is LNHDA, CDR2 SQIVND (reference sequence). Material: PBMCs. This TCR was recovered from a male donor in good health and CMV-seropositive. This chain joins TRBV19 and TRBJ2-5; 7 nucleotides align to TRBD1. The DNA end is a closer match to TRBJ2-7, so the J assignment may be wrong. CDR3 nucleotide sequence: TGTGCCAGTAGTATATGGGACAGAAACTACGAGCAGTACTTC. Residues: CASSIWDRNYEQYF.